The clone carrying this T cell receptor (beta chain) was picked up a small number of times. What it binds is unknown. The data were taken from a study of beta chain features in type 1 diabetes. On the study more broadly: Sorted cells examined across all samples numbered about 110,000,000. The study's findings and limits: When Type 1 diabetes patients were examined, their TCRB CDR3s proved moderately but significantly shorter in all four CD4+ subsets. A pattern of fewer insertions and more deletions at VDJ junctions was seen in type 1 diabetes patients.

The CDR3 contains 12 residues. Germline values: CDR1 MNHNY, CDR2 SVGAGI (reference sequence). With V trimmed by 6 bases and J by 8 bases, 2 bases remained unmatched. The authors reverse transcribed all of the isolated RNA, so sequencing captured expressed TCRB transcripts. The protocol was immunoSEQ multiplex PCR, while the TCRdb copy is restricted to in-frame clones and leaves out a portion. The repertoire holds about 260,000 clones, with roughly 20% as singletons. The receptor's source is a woman aged 40 to 50 with type 1 diabetes. The sequenced sample consisted of naive CD4+ T cells from blood. The V call is TRBV6-6, the J call TRBJ1-4; 8 positions agree with TRBD1. CDR3 coding DNA: TGTGCCAGCAGGACAGGGGTGGAAAAACTGTTTTTT. Translated, it gives CASRTGVEKLFF.